The 13 T cell receptor beta chains in this list originate from one sample, sequenced in a study of T cells in Graves' hyperthyroidism and ophthalmopathy (dated by TCRdb to about 2019). Library construction relied on multiplex PCR. Sequencing was carried out with an Illumina HiSeq 2000. The TCR beta CDR3 regions were amplified from RNA transcripts. The TCR CDR3 was subjected to a first round of RT-PCR using the HTBI primer set and the Qiagen OneStep RT-PCR kit. TCRdb reanalyzed the raw reads on its own, using fastp at Q25 for trimming and MiXCR for clone calling, and kept in-frame beta chains. Merged by CDR3 protein, the rows form single entries marked with the most common genes and DNA. The sample records approximately 510,000 distinct CDR3 sequences, over 45% of which are singletons. The ten most abundant clones make up 35% to 50% of the sample. Input material: peripheral blood or thyroid tissue (not recorded which). All receptors come from an adult woman with Graves' disease, either hyperthyroidism or ophthalmopathy (not recorded which).

The chain is built from TRBV29-1 and TRBJ1-2, with D perhaps matching TRBD1 (5 bases). V was trimmed by 6 bases and J by 5 bases, leaving 25 bases between them. CDR1 and CDR2 (germline): SQVTM, ANQGSEA. This CDR3 has 16 amino acids. The CDR3 region has the DNA TGCAGCGTCGAAACCGGTGTACAGGCGGGGGGTTATGGCTACACCTTC. It yields the protein CSVETGVQAGGYGYTF.

This clonotype was counted ten times or more. The J gene is TRBJ1-5, the V gene TRBV2; D is undetermined. This CDR3 is built from 14 residues. The V gene lost 3 bases and the J gene lost 1 base, with 7 bases spanning the gap. CDR1 and CDR2 (germline): SNHLY, FYNNEI. In DNA, the CDR3 is TGTGCCAGCAGTGACGTGGCGAGCAATCAGCCCCAGCATTTT. The encoded protein is CASSDVASNQPQHF.

The chain is built from TRBV19 and TRBJ2-2; 7 nucleotides agree with TRBD1. V trimming: 4 bases; J trimming: 4 bases; junction bases outside the gene matches: 6. CDR3 size: 15 residues. Germline V gives CDR1 LNHDA, CDR2 SQIVND (reference sequence). The CDR3 DNA is TGTGCCAGTAGTACCGACAGGGTGGGCACCGGGGAGCTGTTTTTT. This encodes CASSTDRVGTGELFF. Combining the CDR3 with reference TRBV19 and TRBJ2-2 gives the whole variable domain DGGITQSPKYLFRKEGQNVTLSCEQNLNHDAMYWYRQDPGQGLRLIYYSQIVNDFQKGDIAEGYSVSREKKESFPLTVTSAQKNPTAFYLCASSTDRVGTGELFFGEGSRLTVL.

The rearrangement uses TRBV12-3 or TRBV12-4 and TRBJ1-1; D call uncertain. Trimming removed 2 bases from V and 0 bases from J, with 10 bases in between. This CDR3 has 15 residues. The CDR3 DNA is TGTGCCAGCAGTTTATGGGCAACTATGAACACTGAAGCTTTCTTT. Its protein is CASSLWATMNTEAFF.

This chain joins TRBV29-1 and TRBJ2-3; tentative D call: TRBD2 (5 bases). Germline V gene lookup returns CDR1 SQVTM and CDR2 ANQGSEA. V lost 8 bases to trimming and J lost 6 bases, with 9 bases between them. CDR3 length: 10 residues. The CDR3 loop reads CSTRGDTQYF. CDR3 DNA sequence: TGCAGCACCCGAGGGGATACGCAGTATTTT.

V gene TRBV7-8 combines with J gene TRBJ1-4; D gene unclear. Germline assignment: CDR1 SGHVS and CDR2 FQNEAQ. This CDR3 contains 13 residues. Deletions cut 1 base from V and 6 bases from J, with 6 bases between. Here the CDR3 DNA reads TGTGCCAGCAGCTTAGGATGGGATGAAAAACTGTTTTTT. Translation: CASSLGWDEKLFF.

V is TRBV13 and J is TRBJ1-4, with D uncertain. Deletions cut 4 bases from V and 3 bases from J, with 12 bases between. Germline-derived CDR1 and CDR2 are PRHDT and FYEKMQ (reference sequence). This CDR3 is built from 15 residues. The CDR3 DNA reads TGTGCCAGCAGCTCAGCGGGAGACGCTAATGAAAAACTGTTTTTT. Encoded protein: CASSSAGDANEKLFF.

The sample holds many counts of this clonotype. The rearrangement links TRBV20-1 to TRBJ2-5; 11 bases line up with TRBD1. The germline gives CDR1 DFQATT, CDR2 SNEGSKA (reference sequence). The CDR3 sequence is 14 residues long. Trimming at V came to 6 bases and at J to 5 bases, leaving 8 bases not matched to a gene. CDR3 DNA sequence: TGCAGTGCCACCGGGACAGGGGGATTGGAGACCCAGTACTTC. Its protein product is CSATGTGGLETQYF.

V and J are TRBV20-1 and TRBJ2-3; 9 nucleotides line up with TRBD2. V trimming: 0 bases; J trimming: 1 base; junction bases outside the gene matches: 8. CDR3 length: 17 amino acids. Germline-derived CDR1 and CDR2 are DFQATT and SNEGSKA (reference sequence). Written as DNA, the CDR3 is TGCAGTGCTAGAGATTCCCGCGGGAGGGCGGGCACAGATACGCAGTATTTT. Translated, it gives CSARDSRGRAGTDTQYF.

The sample holds many counts of this clonotype. The chain employs TRBV14 and TRBJ1-1; the D is unclear. With 3 bases removed from V and 1 base from J, the gap between germline ends came to 9 bases. CDR3 length: 14 residues. Germline CDR1 and CDR2: SGHDN and FVKESK. CDR3 amino acids: CASSHVTANTEAFF. The CDR3 region has the DNA TGTGCCAGCAGCCATGTTACGGCGAACACTGAAGCTTTCTTT.

In this sample, this clonotype turned up many times. The gene calls are TRBV29-1 and TRBJ1-3; 9 nucleotides align to TRBD1. V lost 2 bases, J lost 4 bases, and 6 bases stayed unmatched. Germline CDR1 SQVTM, CDR2 ANQGSEA. This CDR3 spans 15 amino acids. Here the CDR3 reads CSVEKGQGNGNTIYF. The CDR3 coding sequence is TGCAGCGTTGAAAAGGGACAGGGCAACGGAAACACCATATATTTT.

This clonotype was picked up many times. The gene calls are TRBV6-4 and TRBJ2-5, with unresolved D. Germline assignment: CDR1 MRHNA and CDR2 SNTAGT. The ends were cut back, 10 bases at V and 5 bases at J, with 8 bases in the middle. The CDR3 covers 10 residues. Here the CDR3 DNA reads TGTGCCACCCCCAGTGAGACCCAGTACTTC. Amino acids: CATPSETQYF.

The rearrangement links TRBV20-1 to TRBJ2-5; 9 nucleotides align to TRBD1. J was trimmed by 0 bases and V by 3 bases; bases with no gene match: 8. Germline CDR1 reads DFQATT; CDR2 reads SNEGSKA (reference sequence). The CDR3 runs to 16 residues. The CDR3 here is CSASNPTGGYQETQYF. The CDR3 DNA reads TGCAGTGCTAGTAATCCGACAGGGGGATACCAAGAGACCCAGTACTTC.